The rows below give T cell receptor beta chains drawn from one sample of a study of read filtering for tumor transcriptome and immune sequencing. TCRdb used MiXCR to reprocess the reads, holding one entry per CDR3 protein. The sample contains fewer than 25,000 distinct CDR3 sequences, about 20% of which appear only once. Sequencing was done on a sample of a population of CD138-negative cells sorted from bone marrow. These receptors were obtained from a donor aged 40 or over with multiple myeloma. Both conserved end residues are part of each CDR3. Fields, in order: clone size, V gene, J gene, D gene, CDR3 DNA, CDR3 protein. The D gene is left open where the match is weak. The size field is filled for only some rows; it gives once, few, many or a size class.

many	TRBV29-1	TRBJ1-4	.	TGCAGCGTTGGCGACACGGGGGCGCGGGGTGAAAAACTGTTTTTT	CSVGDTGARGEKLFF
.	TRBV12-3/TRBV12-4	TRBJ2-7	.	TGTGCCAGCAGTTTAGGTACAGCCCTCAAGGAGCAGTACTTC	CASSLGTALKEQYF
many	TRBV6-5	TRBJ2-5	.	TGTGCCAGCAGGGGGAAGGTTGAGACCCAGTACTTC	CASRGKVETQYF
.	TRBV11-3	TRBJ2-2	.	TGTGCCAGCAGCTTAGGGCCCGCCGGGGAGCTGTTTTTT	CASSLGPAGELFF
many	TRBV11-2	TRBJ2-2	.	TGTGCCAGCAGCCGGGGACAGAACACCGGGGAGCTGTTTTTT	CASSRGQNTGELFF
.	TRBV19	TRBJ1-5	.	TGTGCCATCGCGGACAGAGATAGCAATCAGCCCCAGCATTTT	CAIADRDSNQPQHF
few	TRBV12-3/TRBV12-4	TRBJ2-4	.	TGTGCCAGCAGTTCGAGATCGGACAGTGAAAAGTACTTC	CASSSRSDSEKYF
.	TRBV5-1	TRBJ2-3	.	TGCGCCAGCAGCTTGGTCGGTTATGGCACAGATACGCAGTATTTT	CASSLVGYGTDTQYF
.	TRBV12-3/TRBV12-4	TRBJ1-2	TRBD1	TGTGCCAGCAGCCCCGGGACAGGGGGCTCCTATGGCTACACCTTC	CASSPGTGGSYGYTF
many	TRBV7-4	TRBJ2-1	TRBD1	TGTGCCAGCAGCCCCGGACAGGCGCCTTACAATGAGCAGTTCTTC	CASSPGQAPYNEQFF
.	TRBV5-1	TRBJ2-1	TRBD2	TGCGCCAGCAGCTTGGCGAGCGGGGGAGCTTACAATGAGCAGTCCTTC	CASSLASGGAYNEQSF
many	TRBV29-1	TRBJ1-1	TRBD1	TGCAGCGTGACCTCCGGGACAGGGAACACTGAAGCTTTCTTT	CSVTSGTGNTEAFF
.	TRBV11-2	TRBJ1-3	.	TGTGCCAGCAGCTCCGATTCGTATGGAAACACCATATATTTT	CASSSDSYGNTIYF
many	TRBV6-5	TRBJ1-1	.	TGTGCCAGCAGTTATCATCCGAACACTGAAGCTTTCTTT	CASSYHPNTEAFF
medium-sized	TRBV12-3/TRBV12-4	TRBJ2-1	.	TGTGCCAGCAGCCCAACGAGAGGGGGTAACTCCTACAATGAGCAGTTCTTC	CASSPTRGGNSYNEQFF
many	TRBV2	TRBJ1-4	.	TGTGCCAGCACCCTAAATGTCGAAAAACTGTTTTTT	CASTLNVEKLFF
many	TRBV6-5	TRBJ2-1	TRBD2	TGTGCCAGCAGGCGGGGGGCCGATAGCAATGAGCAGTTCTTC	CASRRGADSNEQFF
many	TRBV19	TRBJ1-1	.	TGTGCCAGTAGGGGACATTTGAACACTGAAGCTTTCTTT	CASRGHLNTEAFF
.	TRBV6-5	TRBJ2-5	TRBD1	TGTGCCTCCAACCGGGACAGCAGAACTAAGACCCAGTACTTC	CASNRDSRTKTQYF
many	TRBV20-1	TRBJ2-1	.	TGCAGTGCTAGGGGGAGGTTAAATGAGCAGTTCTTC	CSARGRLNEQFF
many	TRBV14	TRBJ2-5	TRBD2	TGTGCCAGCAGCCAAGATTGGCTAGCGGGGATGGAGACCCAGTACTTC	CASSQDWLAGMETQYF
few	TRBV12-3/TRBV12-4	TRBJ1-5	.	TGTGCCAGCAAAGTCGAGGGGTTCAATCAGCCCCAGCATTTT	CASKVEGFNQPQHF
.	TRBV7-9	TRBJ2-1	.	TGTGCCAGAACAGGGCGTGAGCAGTTCTTC	CARTGREQFF
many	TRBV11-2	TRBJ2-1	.	TGTGCCAGCAGCTTAGTAGGGCCTGAGCAGTTCTTC	CASSLVGPEQFF
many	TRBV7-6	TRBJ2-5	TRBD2	TGTGCCAGCAGCTTAGTAGGTAGCGGGGAGACCCAGTACTTC	CASSLVGSGETQYF
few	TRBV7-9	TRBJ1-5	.	TGTGCCAGCAGCTTTAAAGAGATCTCCCCCCAGCATTTT	CASSFKEISPQHF
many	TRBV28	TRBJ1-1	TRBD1	TGTGCCAGCAGTCCAGGACAGGGTCACACTGAAGCTTTCTTT	CASSPGQGHTEAFF
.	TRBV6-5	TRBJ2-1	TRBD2	TGTGCCAGCAGACTAGCGGGGGGGCGCGAGCAGTTCTTC	CASRLAGGREQFF
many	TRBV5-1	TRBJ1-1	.	TGCGCCAGCAGCTTGGTACCTTGGGGGGACTTTGCTGAAGCTTTCTTT	CASSLVPWGDFAEAFF
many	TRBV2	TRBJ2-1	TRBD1	TGTGCCAGCAGCAGGACAGGGGGCTCGAGCTCCTACAATGAGCAGTTCTTC	CASSRTGGSSSYNEQFF
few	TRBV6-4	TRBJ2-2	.	TGTGCCAGCAGTGACAGGGCGGGCCCTCTCGACACCGGGGAGCTGTTTTTT	CASSDRAGPLDTGELFF
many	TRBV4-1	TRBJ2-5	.	TGCGCCAGCAGCCAATCCGGGACATCAGAGACCCAGTACTTC	CASSQSGTSETQYF
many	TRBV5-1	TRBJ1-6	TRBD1	TGCGCCAGCAGGGAGGGGGCATCATCTTCACCCCTCCACTTT	CASREGASSSPLHF
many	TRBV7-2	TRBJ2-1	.	TGTGCCAGCAGCAAGTGGTCCTCCGGCTCCTACAATGAGCAGTTCTTC	CASSKWSSGSYNEQFF
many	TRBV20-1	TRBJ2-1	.	TGCAGTGCTGCGGAGGGCTCCTACAATGAGCAGTTCTTC	CSAAEGSYNEQFF
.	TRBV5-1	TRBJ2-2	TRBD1	TGCGCCAGCAGCTCAGCGAACAGGGGCGGGGAGCTGTTTTTT	CASSSANRGGELFF
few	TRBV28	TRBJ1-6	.	TGTGCCAGCATGGGGCAACGAACGGTTTCACCCCTCCACTTT	CASMGQRTVSPLHF
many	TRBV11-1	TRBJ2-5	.	TGTGCCAGCAGCTTAACCGAGACCCAGTACTTC	CASSLTETQYF
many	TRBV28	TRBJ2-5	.	TGTGCCAGCGCGACGGCCGGAAGAGAGACCCAGTACTTC	CASATAGRETQYF
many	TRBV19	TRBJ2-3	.	TGTGCCAGTAGTACACAACTGACAGATACGCAGTATTTT	CASSTQLTDTQYF
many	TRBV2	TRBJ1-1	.	TGTGCCAGCAGCCTGGACGGGATGAACACTGAAGCTTTCTTT	CASSLDGMNTEAFF
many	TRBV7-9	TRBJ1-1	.	TGTGCCAGCAGCTTAGGCCGACTCAAGAACACTGAAGCTTTCTTT	CASSLGRLKNTEAFF
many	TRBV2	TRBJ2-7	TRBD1	TGTGCCAGCAGTCTCAACAGGGGGCCCTACGAGCAGTACTTC	CASSLNRGPYEQYF
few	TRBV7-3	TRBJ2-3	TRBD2	TGTGCCAGCGGATTACTAGCGGGGGGGGTAGATACGCAGTATTTT	CASGLLAGGVDTQYF
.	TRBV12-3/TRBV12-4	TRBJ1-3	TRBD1	TGTGCCAGCAGTCAGACAGGGTCTGGAAACACCATATATTTT	CASSQTGSGNTIYF
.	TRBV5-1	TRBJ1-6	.	TGCGCCAGCAATATCTGGGTGACAGTGTATTCACCCCTCCACTTT	CASNIWVTVYSPLHF
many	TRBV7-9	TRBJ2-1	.	TGTGCCAGCAGCTTAATACGGGGAGAGGTCTACAATGAGCAGTTCTTC	CASSLIRGEVYNEQFF
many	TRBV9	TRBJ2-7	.	TGTGCCAGCAGCGTTACAGCGGTGGGCTACGAGCAGTACTTC	CASSVTAVGYEQYF
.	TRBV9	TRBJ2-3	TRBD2	TGTGCCAGCAGCGAGGGACTAGCGGGGGGGCGAGATACGCAGTATTTT	CASSEGLAGGRDTQYF
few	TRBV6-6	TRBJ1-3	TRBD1	TGTGCCAGCATTGCCCGGGACAGGTCCTCTGGAAACACCATATATTTT	CASIARDRSSGNTIYF
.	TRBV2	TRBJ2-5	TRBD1	TGTGCCAGCGGGGACAGGGGGGTACACGCCCAGTACTTC	CASGDRGVHAQYF
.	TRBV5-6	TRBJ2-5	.	TGTGCCAGCGTCCGTTGGGGAGCGGGCATAGAGACCCAGTACTTC	CASVRWGAGIETQYF
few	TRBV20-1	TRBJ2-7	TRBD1	TGCAGTGCTAGACAGGGGGCGGGCGAGCAGTACTTC	CSARQGAGEQYF
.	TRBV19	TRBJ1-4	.	TGTGCCAGTAGTCCCGAAGGCAGGGTACATGAAATACTGTTTTTT	CASSPEGRVHEILFF
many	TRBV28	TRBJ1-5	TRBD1	TGTGCCAGCAGTGGACAGGGTAGGAGCAATCAGCCCCAGCATTTT	CASSGQGRSNQPQHF
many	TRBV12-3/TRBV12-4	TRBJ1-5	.	TGTGCCAGCAGTTTATTCAGAAATCAGCCCCAGCATTTT	CASSLFRNQPQHF